These T cell receptor beta chains were read from a single sample in a study of T cell repertoires in cytomegalovirus infection. Their antigens are not known. TCRdb used MiXCR to reprocess the reads, holding one entry per CDR3 protein. The data show around 78,000 distinct CDR3 sequences, around 40% seen once. The specimen was CD8+ T cells from cultured PBMCs, collected from culture after CMV antigen stimulation. The receptors come from a human donor in good health (CMV status not recorded). Some clones in this sample may be carry-over from other donors' samples. CDR3s include the opening cysteine and the closing phenylalanine or tryptophan. Fields, in order: J gene, V gene, CDR3 protein.

j_call: TRBJ1-1; v_call: TRBV19; cdr3_aa: CASSMYGNTEAFF
j_call: TRBJ1-1; v_call: TRBV7-2; cdr3_aa: CASSLNLNRDGGEAFF
j_call: TRBJ2-4; v_call: TRBV20-1; cdr3_aa: CSAPEGRIQYF
j_call: TRBJ2-5; v_call: TRBV12-3/TRBV12-4; cdr3_aa: CASSMTSGGETQYF
j_call: TRBJ1-1; v_call: TRBV7-4; cdr3_aa: CASSPGQEGNTEAFF
j_call: TRBJ2-5; v_call: TRBV7-2; cdr3_aa: CASSPWAPETQYF
j_call: TRBJ2-5; v_call: TRBV7-2; cdr3_aa: CASSLGPGAGETQYF
j_call: TRBJ1-5; v_call: TRBV19; cdr3_aa: CASSTMGQGVAQPQHF
j_call: TRBJ2-1; v_call: TRBV12-3/TRBV12-4; cdr3_aa: CASSLIDGPYNEQFF
j_call: TRBJ2-2; v_call: TRBV29-1; cdr3_aa: CSVAGDTGELFF
j_call: TRBJ1-4; v_call: TRBV7-2; cdr3_aa: CASSLGAVENEKLFF
j_call: TRBJ2-1; v_call: TRBV5-6; cdr3_aa: CASSLSGSRSYNEQFF
j_call: TRBJ1-1; v_call: TRBV19; cdr3_aa: CASSTTLAFNMNTEAFF
j_call: TRBJ1-3; v_call: TRBV6-5; cdr3_aa: CASSYSIEGTGLNTIYF
j_call: TRBJ2-7; v_call: TRBV27; cdr3_aa: CASSLLGQGPSEQYF